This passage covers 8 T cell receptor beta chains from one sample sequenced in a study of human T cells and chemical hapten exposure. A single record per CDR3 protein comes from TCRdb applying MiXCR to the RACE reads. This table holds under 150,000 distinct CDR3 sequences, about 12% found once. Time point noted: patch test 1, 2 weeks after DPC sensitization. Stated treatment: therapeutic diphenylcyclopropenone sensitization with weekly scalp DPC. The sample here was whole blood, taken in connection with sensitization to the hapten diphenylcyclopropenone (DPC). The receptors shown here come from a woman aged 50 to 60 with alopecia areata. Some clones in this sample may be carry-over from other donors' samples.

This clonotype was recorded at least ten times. CDR3 DNA sequence: TGTGCCAGCAGCTTATCGACAGGAGACTATGGCTACACCTTC. Translation gives CASSLSTGDYGYTF. The chain links TRBV11-2 to TRBJ1-2, with D possibly TRBD1 on 6 matching bases. Germline values: CDR1 SGHAT, CDR2 FQNNGV. V lost 2 bases to trimming and J lost 3 bases, with 10 bases between them. CDR3 length: 14 residues.

The CDR3 DNA follows: TGTGCCACCAGTGATGGAGTCAACACTGAAGCTTTCTTT. Translation: CATSDGVNTEAFF. The chain employs TRBV24-1 and TRBJ1-1; D uncertain. The germline V gene has CDR1 KGHDR and CDR2 SFDVKD. The CDR3 is 13 residues long. Trimming shortened V by 3 bases and J by 2 bases, and 6 bases separated the two germline ends.

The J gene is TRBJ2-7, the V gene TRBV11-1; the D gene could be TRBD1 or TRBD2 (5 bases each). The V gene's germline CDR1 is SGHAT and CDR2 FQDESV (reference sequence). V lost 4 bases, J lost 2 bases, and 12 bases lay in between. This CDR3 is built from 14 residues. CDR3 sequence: CASSWDGGTYEQYF. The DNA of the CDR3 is TGTGCCAGCAGCTGGGATGGGGGTACCTACGAGCAGTACTTC.

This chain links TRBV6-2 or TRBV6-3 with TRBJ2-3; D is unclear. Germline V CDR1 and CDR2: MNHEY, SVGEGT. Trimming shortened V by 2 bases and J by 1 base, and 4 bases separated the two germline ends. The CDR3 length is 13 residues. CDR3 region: CASSYRGTDTQYF. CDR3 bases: TGTGCCAGCAGTTACCGAGGCACAGATACGCAGTATTTT.

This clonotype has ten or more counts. CDR3 DNA sequence: TGCAGCGTTGTAGGGGGTTCGAACACTGAAGCTTTCTTT. This sequence encodes CSVVGGSNTEAFF. This chain links TRBV29-1 with TRBJ1-1; D possibly corresponds to TRBD1 (6 bases). The germline V gene encodes CDR1 SQVTM and CDR2 ANQGSEA. Trimming pared 4 bases from V and 1 base from J, leaving 10 bases between. This CDR3 is built from 13 residues.

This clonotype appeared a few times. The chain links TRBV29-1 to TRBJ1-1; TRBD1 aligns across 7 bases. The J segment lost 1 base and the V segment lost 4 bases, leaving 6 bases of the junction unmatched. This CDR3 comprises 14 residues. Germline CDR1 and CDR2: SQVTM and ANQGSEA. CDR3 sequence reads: CSVGVDRRNTEAFF. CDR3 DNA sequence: TGCAGCGTTGGCGTGGACAGGAGGAACACTGAAGCTTTCTTT.

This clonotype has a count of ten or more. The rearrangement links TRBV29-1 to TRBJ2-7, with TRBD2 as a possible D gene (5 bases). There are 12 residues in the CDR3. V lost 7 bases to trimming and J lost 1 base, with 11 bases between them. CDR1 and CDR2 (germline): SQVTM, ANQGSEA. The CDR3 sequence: CSAEGTSYEQYF. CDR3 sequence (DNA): TGCAGCGCCGAGGGTACATCCTACGAGCAGTACTTC.

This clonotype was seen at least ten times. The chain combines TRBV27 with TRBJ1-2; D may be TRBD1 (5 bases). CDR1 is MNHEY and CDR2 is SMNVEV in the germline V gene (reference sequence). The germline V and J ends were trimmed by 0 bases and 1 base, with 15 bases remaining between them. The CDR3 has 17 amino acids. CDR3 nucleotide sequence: TGTGCCAGCAGTTTATCGTTCTCGACAGACCTTAACTATGGCTACACCTTC. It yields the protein CASSLSFSTDLNYGYTF.